These 20 T cell receptor beta chains came from one sample sequenced in a study of blood T cell repertoires in COVID-19. Clones were read by immunoSEQ multiplex PCR, and TCRdb kept only the in-frame ones, dropping some. The repertoire consists of around 420,000 clones, with roughly 88% occurring once and the leading ten covering approximately 2%. The sample consisted of PBMCs or T cells enriched from blood (not recorded which). The source is a woman in her 40s with acute COVID-19.

The gene calls are TRBV18 and TRBJ2-7; no clear D. CDR1 and CDR2 from the germline V gene are KGHSH and LQKENI. The CDR3 runs to 13 residues. V was pared by 0 bases and J by 3 bases, with 6 bases between. CDR3: CASSPPTDYEQYF. CDR3 in DNA: TGTGCCAGCTCACCACCTACTGACTACGAGCAGTACTTC.

This chain links TRBV18 with TRBJ1-6, with TRBD1 matching over 8 bases. V was clipped by 5 bases and J by 5 bases; unmatched bases: 2. Germline assignment: CDR1 KGHSH and CDR2 LQKENI. CDR3 size: 14 residues. CDR3 in amino acids: CASSEDRDNSPLHF. The CDR3 DNA is TGTGCCAGCTCAGAGGACAGGGATAATTCACCCCTCCACTTT.

The gene calls are TRBV6-2 or TRBV6-3 and TRBJ2-7; 13 nucleotides line up with TRBD2. The CDR3 loop spans 15 amino acids. CDR1 and CDR2 from the germline V gene are MNHEY and SVGEGT. The V and J ends lost 5 bases and 3 bases, in that order; junction bases with no gene match: 4. In DNA form, the CDR3 reads TGTGCCAGCAGTCGACGGACTAGCGGGGGCTACGAGCAGTACTTC. Translation gives CASSRRTSGGYEQYF.

The chain has TRBV28 and TRBJ1-1; D unclear. Germline V lookup: CDR1 MDHEN, CDR2 SYDVKM. The CDR3 contains 14 residues. V was cut by 1 base and J by 4 bases, with 10 bases left in between. The CDR3 DNA reads as TGTGCCAGCAGTTTATCTTTGGGCAGCACTGAAGCTTTCTTT. Its translation: CASSLSLGSTEAFF.

Only one count was recorded for this clone. This rearrangement joins TRBV19 to TRBJ1-1, with D unclear. This CDR3 has 13 residues. Germline V lookup: CDR1 LNHDA, CDR2 SQIVND (reference sequence). Between the trimmed V and J ends, which lost 4 bases and 11 bases, there was a span of 17 bases. The CDR3 DNA follows: TGTGCCAGTAGTACCGGCTCGGCGGCAGAGGCTTTCTTT. It yields the protein CASSTGSAAEAFF.

The chain uses TRBV6-5 and TRBJ1-6, with TRBD1 as a possible D gene (6 bases). The germline gives CDR1 MNHEY, CDR2 SVGAGI. This CDR3 region has 13 residues. V lost 8 bases to trimming and J lost 10 bases, with 15 bases between them. DNA of the CDR3: TGTGCCAGCGGACGACAGGCTCAGTCACCCCTCCACTTT. Amino acids: CASGRQAQSPLHF.

For the CDR3, the DNA is TGTGCCGCCGGGACTAGCGGACCCTACGAGCAGTACTTC. Residues: CAAGTSGPYEQYF. V and J are TRBV10-3 and TRBJ2-7; 11 bases agree with TRBD2. Germline CDR1 ENHRY, CDR2 SYGVKD. This CDR3 is built from 13 residues. After removal of 11 bases from V and 2 bases from J, the junction contained 5 bases not matched to a gene.

The V and J genes are TRBV4-1 and TRBJ2-7, with 7 nucleotides matching TRBD1. Losses at the gene ends were 0 bases for V and 6 bases for J; bases not matched to a gene: 5. This CDR3 comprises 14 residues. Per germline, CDR1 MGHRA and CDR2 YSYEKL. Here the CDR3 reads CASSQEGQSAEQYF. Here the CDR3 DNA reads TGCGCCAGCAGCCAAGAGGGACAGTCTGCCGAGCAGTACTTC.

This clone was found once. V is TRBV11-2 and J is TRBJ1-6; 7 bases map to TRBD1. The CDR3 covers 15 residues. From germline, CDR1 is SGHAT and CDR2 FQNNGV. Trimming took 3 bases from V and 6 from J; bases not matched to a gene: 5. CDR3 nucleotide sequence: TGTGCCAGCAGCTTCACGGGACAGTTTAATTCACCCCTCCACTTT. Translation gives CASSFTGQFNSPLHF.

CDR3 residues: CATSEDSRDGYTF. The CDR3 DNA reads as TGTGCCACCAGTGAGGACAGCCGAGATGGCTACACCTTC. The rearrangement links TRBV24-1 to TRBJ1-2; maybe TRBD1 (6 bases). V dropped 4 bases and J dropped 6 bases, with 11 bases sitting between them. Per germline, CDR1 KGHDR and CDR2 SFDVKD. The CDR3 is made up of 13 amino acids.

The chain links TRBV7-9 to TRBJ2-3, with D tentatively TRBD2 (6 bases). The CDR3 is 16 amino acids. Trimming shortened V by 4 bases and J by 6 bases, and 20 bases separated the two germline ends. Germline lookup yields CDR1 SEHNR and CDR2 FQNEAQ (reference sequence). In nucleotides, the CDR3 is TGTGCCAGCAGCTACCTAGGGACTGGTGTTCGTGATACGCAGTATTTT. Protein product: CASSYLGTGVRDTQYF.

The J gene is TRBJ1-6, the V gene TRBV4-1, with TRBD1 identical over 8 bases. J lost 10 bases, V lost 1 base, and 18 bases had no gene match. The CDR3 totals 19 residues. CDR1 is MGHRA and CDR2 is YSYEKL in the germline V gene. For the CDR3, the DNA is TGCGCCAGCAGCCAAGTCCTAGTCGGGACAGGTATAGTGGGATCACCCCTCCACTTT. This encodes CASSQVLVGTGIVGSPLHF.

This chain links TRBV15 with TRBJ1-1, with a tentative D call TRBD1 (5 bases). CDR3 length equals 13 residues. Germline V gives CDR1 LNHNV, CDR2 YYDKDF (reference sequence). With 10 bases removed from V and 2 bases from J, the gap between germline ends came to 14 bases. CDR3 amino acids: CAIKGLGNTEAFF. CDR3 in DNA: TGTGCCATCAAGGGGTTGGGAAACACTGAAGCTTTCTTT. The variable domain in full, completed from reference TRBV15 and TRBJ1-1, reads DAMVIQNPRYQVTQFGKPVTLSCSQTLNHNVMYWYQQKSSQAPKLLFHYYDKDFNNEADTPDNFQSRRPNTSFCFLDIRSPGLGDTAMYLCAIKGLGNTEAFFGQGTRLTVV.

The table lists this clone with a count of one. The rearrangement links TRBV18 to TRBJ1-1; D perhaps matches TRBD1 (6 bases). Germline CDR1 KGHSH, CDR2 LQKENI. Deletions cut 2 bases from V and 7 bases from J, with 11 bases between. The CDR3 extends over 13 amino acids. The CDR3 nucleotides read TGTGCCAGCTCACCAGGGGGCTATAATGAAGCTTTCTTT. It codes for CASSPGGYNEAFF.

The chain combines TRBV5-6 with TRBJ2-7; 10 bases fit TRBD1. The V gene's germline CDR1 is SGHDT and CDR2 YYEEEE. J lost 6 bases, V lost 4 bases, and 10 bases had no gene match. This CDR3 region has 15 residues. This CDR3 reads CASSRQGAASSEQYF. The CDR3 DNA follows: TGTGCCAGCAGCCGACAGGGGGCGGCCTCGAGCGAGCAGTACTTC.

The chain couples TRBV4-1 to TRBJ1-3; D possibly corresponds to TRBD1 (5 bases). CDR3 length: 17 residues. The germline gives CDR1 MGHRA, CDR2 YSYEKL. Trimming removed 4 bases at V and 4 bases at J, with 20 bases between. CDR3 DNA sequence: TGCGCCAGCAGCCTACTATTAATAGGGGTGCCCGGAAACACCATATATTTT. This translates into CASSLLLIGVPGNTIYF.

This clone is a singleton in its sample. The chain couples TRBV11-3 to TRBJ2-1; TRBD1 might be the D (5 bases). V lost 5 bases and J lost 4, with 9 bases in between. The V gene's germline CDR1 is SGHNT and CDR2 YENEEA. This CDR3 has 13 residues. The CDR3 DNA is TGTGCCAGCAGCCAAGACAGTTACAATGAGCAGTTCTTC. Translating it yields CASSQDSYNEQFF. The full variable domain, its missing parts supplied by reference TRBV11-3 and TRBJ2-1, is EAGVVQSPRYKIIEKKQPVAFWCNPISGHNTLYWYLQNLGQGPELLIRYENEEAVDDSQLPKDRFSAERLKGVDSTLKIQPAELGDSAVYLCASSQDSYNEQFFGPGTRLTVL.

V usage is TRBV5-1 and J usage is TRBJ2-6, with D unclear. V lost 4 bases and J 2 bases, leaving 7 bases between the germline ends. The CDR3 covers 14 residues. The germline V gene encodes CDR1 SGHRS and CDR2 YFSETQ. The CDR3 loop reads CASSPTAGANVLTF. Written as DNA, the CDR3 is TGCGCCAGCAGCCCAACAGCTGGGGCCAACGTCCTGACTTTC.

The rearrangement uses TRBV30 and TRBJ2-3; 7 bases fit TRBD1. This CDR3 has 14 amino acids. The ends lost 2 bases at V and 0 bases at J; junction bases unmatched: 2. Germline V lookup: CDR1 GTSNPN, CDR2 SVGIG (reference sequence). CDR3 sequence: CAWSRGLSTDTQYF. CDR3 coding DNA: TGTGCCTGGAGTAGGGGGCTCAGCACAGATACGCAGTATTTT.

The chain employs TRBV7-9 and TRBJ1-2, with 8 bases that match TRBD1. V shed 1 base and J 6 bases; nucleotides not matched to a gene: 4. This CDR3 spans 14 amino acids. Germline V lookup: CDR1 SEHNR, CDR2 FQNEAQ (reference sequence). The CDR3 region is CASSLDWTGNGYTF. The CDR3 region has the DNA TGTGCCAGCAGCTTAGACTGGACAGGGAATGGCTACACCTTC.